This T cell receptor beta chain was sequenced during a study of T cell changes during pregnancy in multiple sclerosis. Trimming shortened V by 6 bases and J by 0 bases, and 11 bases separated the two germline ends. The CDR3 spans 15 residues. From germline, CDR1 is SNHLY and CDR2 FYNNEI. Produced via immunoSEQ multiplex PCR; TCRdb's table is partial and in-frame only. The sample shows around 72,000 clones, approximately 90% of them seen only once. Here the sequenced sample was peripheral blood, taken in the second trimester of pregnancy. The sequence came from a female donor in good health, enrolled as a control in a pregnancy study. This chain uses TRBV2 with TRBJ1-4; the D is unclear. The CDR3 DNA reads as TGTGCCAGCAGCGCGGTAGGCACAACTAATGAAAAACTGTTTTTT. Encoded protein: CASSAVGTTNEKLFF.